This record concerns one TCR beta chain sequence. This entry belongs to a study of blood T cell repertoires in COVID-19. Study context: There were acute and convalescent COVID-19 samples, and they came from the United States, Italy and Spain.

V was clipped by 5 bases and J by 1 base; unmatched bases: 5. Germline assignment: CDR1 SNHLY and CDR2 FYNNEI. This CDR3 is built from 15 residues. Clinical histories supplied by participants themselves formed the basis of cohort assignment. The data were produced by immunoSEQ multiplex PCR, yet TCRdb's version contains in-frame clones alone and is incomplete. The sample gives some 380,000 clones, approximately 86% of which show up once; 2% to 2.5% is in the top ten. What was sequenced was PBMCs or T cells enriched from blood (not recorded which). V gene TRBV2 combines with J gene TRBJ2-5; 9 bases fit TRBD1. The sequence was collected from a middle-aged woman with acute COVID-19. The CDR3 loop is CASSKGTGFQETQYF. The CDR3 coding sequence is TGTGCCAGCAGTAAAGGGACAGGGTTCCAAGAGACCCAGTACTTC. Supplemented by reference TRBV2 and TRBJ2-5, the full variable domain reads EPEVTQTPSHQVTQMGQEVILRCVPISNHLYFYWYRQILGQKVEFLVSFYNNEISEKSEIFDDQFSVERPDGSNFTLKIRSTKLEDSAMYFCASSKGTGFQETQYFGPGTRLLVL.